This T cell receptor beta chain was captured by sequencing in a study of PD-1 blockade in classical Hodgkin lymphoma. This clone was seen only once. Its antigen remains unknown. After autologous stem cell transplantation all patients relapsed, and prior brentuximab vedotin exposure differed between cohorts. General observations from the study: Significantly greater TCR diversity emerged by C4D1 in CD4+ cells but not CD8+ cells.

The CDR3 length is 14 residues. Germline-derived CDR1 and CDR2 are MNHNY and SVGAGI (reference sequence). Deletions cut 7 bases from V and 4 bases from J, with 13 bases between. Method: immunoSEQ multiplex PCR; TCRdb's copy keeps in-frame clones and lacks some. The sample holds about 46,000 clones, around three quarters seen once. Sample: peripheral blood mononuclear cells (PBMCs), taken before the second cycle of nivolumab. The receptor comes from a human donor with classical Hodgkin lymphoma. This rearrangement joins TRBV6-6 to TRBJ1-4, with D maybe TRBD1 (5 bases). The CDR3 sequence: CASTRWGGNEKLFF. The CDR3 coding sequence is TGTGCCAGCACCCGGTGGGGGGGTAATGAAAAACTGTTTTTT.